This section outlines one T cell receptor beta chain sequence together with its context. Per the study methods: Estimation of nucleated cell counts was performed using reference gene primer amplification. Sequencing used immunoSEQ multiplex PCR; TCRdb keeps in-frame clones, though not all of them. V, J and clone size are those of that table, while D and trimming were read from the DNA. Among 500,000 or so clones listed, about 90% were seen once. The source of the sample is a study of blood T cell repertoires in COVID-19. Study summary: In each case, the material was cDNA or gDNA derived from T cells, B-cell-depleted T cells, or PBMCs.

Germline CDR1 reads SGHDT; CDR2 reads YYEEEE. Trimming removed 4 bases at V and 4 bases at J, with 20 bases between. The CDR3 totals 16 residues. Clinical histories supplied by participants themselves formed the basis of cohort assignment. The source of this sequence is a woman in her late teens or twenties who had recovered from COVID-19. The chain has TRBV5-6 and TRBJ1-1; a weak D match, TRBD1 (5 bases). Sequenced sample: PBMCs or T cells enriched from blood (not recorded which). CDR3 sequence: CASSHYPGFAVTEAFF. Here the CDR3 DNA reads TGTGCCAGCAGCCATTACCCAGGGTTTGCGGTCACTGAAGCTTTCTTT.